The 21 T cell receptor beta chains below were found in one sample sequenced in a study of regulatory T cells in long-lasting Graves disease. Building the TCR beta libraries relied on iRepertoire HTBI primers, and CDR3 regions underwent Arm-PCR. MiXCR was run by TCRdb on the multiplex PCR reads, yielding one entry per CDR3 protein. The sample carries approximately 400,000 distinct CDR3 sequences, 15% recorded once. Time point meaning: newly diagnosed GD, antithyroid drugs for less than 3 months. The authors made the TCR library using RNA they extracted from PBMCs. The same sample was also studied in work on T cells in Graves' hyperthyroidism and ophthalmopathy.

Sequencing was performed on peripheral blood mononuclear cells (PBMCs), taken at new diagnosis, from a patient treated with antithyroid drugs. These receptors were collected from a woman under 40 with Graves disease.

This clonotype was seen many times. The V and J genes are TRBV30 and TRBJ2-3, with TRBD2 identical over 14 bases. The V gene's germline CDR1 is GTSNPN and CDR2 SVGIG (reference sequence). After removal of 2 bases from V and 3 bases from J, the junction contained 1 base not matched to a gene. The CDR3 consists of 15 residues. CDR3 sequence: CAWSRTSGGTDTQYF. The CDR3 nucleotides are TGTGCCTGGAGTCGGACTAGCGGGGGGACAGATACGCAGTATTTT. Combining the CDR3 with reference TRBV30 and TRBJ2-3 gives the whole variable domain SQTIHQWPATLVQPVGSPLSLECTVEGTSNPNLYWYRQAAGRGLQLLFYSVGIGQISSEVPQNLSASRPQDRQFILSSKKLLLSDSGFYLCAWSRTSGGTDTQYFGPGTRLTVL.

CDR3 residues: CASSTRQGNQPQHF. The CDR3 DNA sequence: TGTGCCAGCAGCACCCGACAGGGAAATCAGCCCCAGCATTTT. This chain uses TRBV11-2 with TRBJ1-5, with TRBD1 identical over 7 bases. The CDR3 totals 14 residues. The V segment lost 5 bases and the J segment 4 bases; nucleotides outside the gene matches: 5. CDR1 is SGHAT, CDR2 FQNNGV, per germline.

The genes are TRBV4-1 and TRBJ1-6; D might be TRBD1 (5 bases). Germline V lookup: CDR1 MGHRA, CDR2 YSYEKL. This CDR3 comprises 17 residues. V shed 7 bases and J shed 7 bases, with 23 bases lying between them. CDR3 region: CASKDLLLRASNSPLHF. The CDR3 bases are TGCGCCAGCAAAGACCTCCTCCTCAGGGCAAGCAATTCACCCCTCCACTTT.

This clonotype was detected ten times or more. This chain links TRBV20-1 with TRBJ1-1; unclear D gene. Deletions cut 1 base from V and 4 bases from J, with 13 bases between. CDR3 length: 14 residues. Per germline, CDR1 DFQATT and CDR2 SNEGSKA (reference sequence). The CDR3 spells CSARVGVRATEAFF. In DNA form, the CDR3 reads TGCAGTGCTAGAGTAGGAGTTAGGGCCACTGAAGCTTTCTTT.

This clonotype was observed at least ten times. V is TRBV20-1 and J is TRBJ1-6, with D perhaps matching TRBD1 (6 bases). V was pared by 3 bases and J by 5 bases, with 14 bases between. Germline loops: CDR1 DFQATT, CDR2 SNEGSKA (reference sequence). CDR3 length: 15 amino acids. CDR3 DNA sequence: TGCAGTGCTAGCGCCAGACAGGACCATAATTCACCCCTCCACTTT. Protein sequence: CSASARQDHNSPLHF.

The genes are TRBV10-3 and TRBJ1-4, with D tentatively TRBD1 (6 bases). The germline gives CDR1 ENHRY, CDR2 SYGVKD. Trimming removed 7 bases from V and 4 bases from J, with 10 bases in between. CDR3 length: 13 amino acids. CDR3 sequence: CAIKDSLNEKLFF. The CDR3, as DNA: TGTGCCATCAAGGACAGCCTTAATGAAAAACTGTTTTTT.

This clonotype has a count of ten or more. The gene calls are TRBV24-1 and TRBJ2-5, with TRBD1 as a possible D gene (5 bases). The V gene's germline CDR1 is KGHDR and CDR2 SFDVKD. Trimming took 4 bases from V and 2 from J, leaving 19 bases between them. The CDR3 is 17 amino acids. The CDR3 loop reads CATSDPRQPSRQETQYF. DNA for the CDR3: TGTGCCACCAGTGACCCCAGACAGCCATCAAGGCAAGAGACCCAGTACTTC.

The table lists this clonotype with many counts. The V gene is TRBV6-1, the J gene TRBJ2-7; TRBD2 matches at 9 bases. With V trimmed by 7 bases and J by 6 bases, 10 bases remained unmatched. The CDR3 consists of 14 residues. Germline V gives CDR1 MNHNS, CDR2 SASEGT. The CDR3 nucleotides are TGTGCCAGCACCACGATAGCGGGAGTGGGCGAGCAGTACTTC. This codes for CASTTIAGVGEQYF.

The chain links TRBV4-2 to TRBJ2-1, with D perhaps TRBD1 or TRBD2 (5 bases each). The V gene's germline CDR1 is LGHNA and CDR2 YNFKEQ. With 8 bases removed from V and 4 bases from J, the gap between germline ends came to 15 bases. The CDR3 is made up of 14 amino acids. CDR3 coding DNA: TGTGCCAGCGGCCCGAGGGGCGGGTACAATGAGCAGTTCTTC. It yields the protein CASGPRGGYNEQFF.

This clonotype was seen many times. The V gene is TRBV11-2, the J gene TRBJ2-3; D not resolved. The CDR3 length is 13 residues. V was shortened by 6 bases and J by 6 bases, with 13 bases between the two germline ends. CDR1 and CDR2 (germline): SGHAT, FQNNGV. Here the CDR3 reads CASRGIKRDTQYF. For the CDR3, the DNA is TGTGCCAGCAGGGGGATCAAACGGGATACGCAGTATTTT.

This clonotype was seen at least ten times. V is TRBV5-1 and J is TRBJ2-1; 8 nucleotides match TRBD2. Per germline, CDR1 SGHRS and CDR2 YFSETQ. The CDR3 consists of 14 residues. J lost 8 bases, V lost 5 bases, and 9 bases had no gene match. The CDR3 DNA is TGCGCCAGCAGTACTGGGACTAGTTTGTATGAGCAGTTCTTC. This encodes CASSTGTSLYEQFF.

The DNA for the CDR3 is TGTGCCAGTAGTATGAGGGAGACCCAGTACTTC. It translates to CASSMRETQYF. The chain couples TRBV19 to TRBJ2-5; D is uncertain. The ends were cut back, 3 bases at V and 5 bases at J, with 4 bases in the middle. CDR3 length: 11 amino acids. From germline, CDR1 is LNHDA and CDR2 SQIVND (reference sequence).

Ten or more counts support this clonotype. The chain is built from TRBV24-1 and TRBJ2-5, with no clear D. The germline CDR1 and CDR2 sequences are KGHDR and SFDVKD. The CDR3 covers 11 residues. Trimming cost V 0 bases and J 11 bases, with 6 bases left between them. CDR3 in amino acids: CATSDLGAQYF. CDR3 nucleotides: TGTGCCACCAGTGATTTGGGTGCTCAGTACTTC.

This clonotype was seen many times. The chain recombines TRBV7-9 with TRBJ2-7, with D perhaps matching TRBD2 (6 bases). The ends were cut back, 5 bases at V and 2 bases at J, with 10 bases in the middle. The V gene's germline CDR1 is SEHNR and CDR2 FQNEAQ (reference sequence). The CDR3 covers 13 residues. The CDR3 loop is CASSPGGPYEQYF. The CDR3, as DNA: TGTGCCAGCAGCCCAGGAGGGCCCTACGAGCAGTACTTC.

CDR3 coding DNA: TGTGCCAGCAGACAGGGTTACACTGAAGCTTTCTTT. Translation: CASRQGYTEAFF. The chain links TRBV19 to TRBJ1-1; TRBD1 matches at 7 bases. The CDR3 is 12 residues long. V trimming: 9 bases; J trimming: 3 bases; junction bases outside the gene matches: 4. From germline, CDR1 is LNHDA and CDR2 SQIVND (reference sequence).

This clonotype was counted between two and nine times. The chain joins TRBV9 to TRBJ2-7; D uncertain. Trimming stripped 4 bases from V and 6 bases from J, with 14 bases between. CDR1 and CDR2 from the germline V gene are SGDLS and YYNGEE. The CDR3 is 13 amino acids. CDR3 in amino acids: CASSPFGVGEQYF. The CDR3 DNA follows: TGTGCCAGCAGCCCGTTCGGTGTTGGCGAGCAGTACTTC. Full variable domain (outside the CDR3, taken from reference TRBV9 and TRBJ2-7): DSGVTQTPKHLITATGQRVTLRCSPRSGDLSVYWYQQSLDQGLQFLIQYYNGEERAKGNILERFSAQQFPDLHSELNLSSLELGDSALYFCASSPFGVGEQYFGPGTRLTVT.

This clonotype was counted many times. The V call is TRBV20-1, the J call TRBJ2-3, with D tentatively TRBD1 or TRBD2 (7 bases each). CDR1 DFQATT and CDR2 SNEGSKA come from the germline V gene (reference sequence). This CDR3 contains 13 residues. V lost 6 bases, J lost 4 bases, and 14 bases lay in between. The chain's CDR3 is CSARGGGADTQYF. CDR3 sequence (DNA): TGCAGTGCAAGGGGAGGGGGCGCAGATACGCAGTATTTT.

At least ten counts were recorded for this clonotype. The chain couples TRBV30 to TRBJ2-5; no reliable D call. The CDR3 extends over 16 amino acids. The germline gives CDR1 GTSNPN, CDR2 SVGIG (reference sequence). Trimming pared 1 base from V and 3 bases from J, leaving 18 bases between. The DNA for the CDR3 is TGTGCCTGGAGTGGAGCTCCCCCGACTCGGAAAGAGACCCAGTACTTC. Protein product: CAWSGAPPTRKETQYF. Combining the CDR3 with reference TRBV30 and TRBJ2-5 gives the whole variable domain SQTIHQWPATLVQPVGSPLSLECTVEGTSNPNLYWYRQAAGRGLQLLFYSVGIGQISSEVPQNLSASRPQDRQFILSSKKLLLSDSGFYLCAWSGAPPTRKETQYFGPGTRLLVL.

This clonotype turned up a few times. V and J are TRBV5-1 and TRBJ2-1, with TRBD2 matching 7 bases. CDR1 and CDR2 (germline): SGHRS, YFSETQ. Trimming cost V 3 bases and J 4 bases; bases outside gene matches: 19. This CDR3 is built from 19 residues. This CDR3 is CASSSGGLSRKPFYNEQFF. The CDR3 DNA follows: TGCGCCAGCAGCTCGGGGGGTCTTAGTAGGAAGCCTTTTTACAATGAGCAGTTCTTC. Together with reference TRBV5-1 and TRBJ2-1, the CDR3 gives the full variable domain: KAGVTQTPRYLIKTRGQQVTLSCSPISGHRSVSWYQQTPGQGLQFLFEYFSETQRNKGNFPGRFSGRQFSNSRSEMNVSTLELGDSALYLCASSSGGLSRKPFYNEQFFGPGTRLTVL.

The V gene is TRBV10-3, the J gene TRBJ2-1, with D unclear. From germline, CDR1 is ENHRY and CDR2 SYGVKD. There are 13 residues in the CDR3. V was trimmed by 3 bases and J by 7 bases, leaving 10 bases between them. CDR3 sequence reads: CAISEEAPNEQFF. CDR3 nucleotide sequence: TGTGCCATCAGTGAAGAGGCGCCGAATGAGCAGTTCTTC.

This clonotype has only a few counts. A much more abundant neighbour one base away suggests this may be a read error. The chain uses TRBV20-1 and TRBJ1-2, with no clear D. This CDR3 spans 12 amino acids. Germline V CDR1 and CDR2: DFQATT, SNEGSKA (reference sequence). The CDR3 nucleotides read TGCAGTGCTAGTATCCATTCCTATGGCTACGCCTTC. It yields the protein CSASIHSYGYAF.